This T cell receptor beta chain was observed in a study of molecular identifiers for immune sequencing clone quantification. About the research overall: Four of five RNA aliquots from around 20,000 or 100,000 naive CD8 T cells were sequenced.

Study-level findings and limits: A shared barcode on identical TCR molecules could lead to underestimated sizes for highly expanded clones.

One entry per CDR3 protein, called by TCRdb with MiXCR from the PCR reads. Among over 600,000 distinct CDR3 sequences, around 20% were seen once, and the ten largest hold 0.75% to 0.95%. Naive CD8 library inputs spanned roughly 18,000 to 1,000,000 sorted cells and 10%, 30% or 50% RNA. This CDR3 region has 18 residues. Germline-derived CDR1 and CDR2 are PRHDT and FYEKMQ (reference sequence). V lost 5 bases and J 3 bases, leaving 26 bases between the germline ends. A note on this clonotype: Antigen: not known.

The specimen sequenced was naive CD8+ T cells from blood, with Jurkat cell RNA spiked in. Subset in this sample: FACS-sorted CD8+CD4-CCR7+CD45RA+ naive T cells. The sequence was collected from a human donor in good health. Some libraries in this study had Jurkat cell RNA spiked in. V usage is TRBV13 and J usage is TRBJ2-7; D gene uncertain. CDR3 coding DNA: TGTGCCAGCAGCCCGCCTGGTTTTTTTTCCGGTGGGAACTACGAGCAGTACTTC. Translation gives CASSPPGFFSGGNYEQYF. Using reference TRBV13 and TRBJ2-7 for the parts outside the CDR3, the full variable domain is AAGVIQSPRHLIKEKRETATLKCYPIPRHDTVYWYQQGPGQDPQFLISFYEKMQSDKGSIPDRFSAQQFSDYHSELNMSSLELGDSALYFCASSPPGFFSGGNYEQYFGPGTRLTVT.